The clone carrying this T cell receptor beta chain appeared a single time. As processed by the authors: Estimates of nucleated cell counts were drawn from the amplification of reference gene primers. This table comes from immunoSEQ multiplex PCR, and its TCRdb copy is limited to in-frame clones, with some not included. V, J and clone size were drawn from that table, and D and trimming were deduced from the DNA. In the table there are 200,000 to 250,000 clones, 80% to 90% of which are singletons. This record belongs to a study of blood T cell repertoires in COVID-19. On the study more broadly: Sites in the United States, Italy and Spain provided acute and convalescent COVID-19 samples. The analysed material was cDNA or gDNA that came from T cells, B-cell-depleted T cells, or PBMCs.

Germline V CDR1 and CDR2: SGHTA, FQGTGA. The J segment lost 1 base and the V segment lost 5 bases, leaving 6 bases of the junction unmatched. The CDR3 has 15 residues. Sequenced: peripheral blood. This chain connects TRBV7-3 to TRBJ2-5, with 8 bases identical to TRBD2. The sequence was collected from a man in his 60s with acute or convalescent COVID-19. As DNA, the CDR3 is TGTGCCAGCAGCCCGGGGGGGCCGGGCCAAGAGACCCAGTACTTC. Amino acid sequence: CASSPGGPGQETQYF.